The clone carrying this T cell receptor (beta chain) was found many times. Its antigen is not known. TCRdb re-derived calls from the reads in MiXCR, one entry per CDR3 protein. The table records some 310,000 distinct CDR3 sequences, about 25% of them present only once. The data belong to a study of T cell repertoires in cytomegalovirus infection. Turning to the study itself: Public TCR beta signatures were indicative of both CMV infection and a matching HLA type.

Study-level findings and limits: Cumulative frequency (of public TCR beta family members) identified carriers of CMV plus the relevant HLA.

Trimming shortened V by 1 base and J by 2 bases, and 5 bases separated the two germline ends. The CDR3 sequence is 13 residues long. Per germline, CDR1 SEHNR and CDR2 FQNEAQ (reference sequence). This sequence originates from a human donor in good health (CMV status not recorded). Some clones in this sample may be carry-over from other donors' samples. This sequence joins TRBV7-9 and TRBJ2-5, with D uncertain. The specimen comprised cultured PBMCs, sampled from culture after CMV antigen stimulation. CDR3 in amino acids: CASSLVGQETQYF. The CDR3 region has the DNA TGTGCCAGCAGCTTAGTAGGTCAAGAGACCCAGTACTTC.